This T cell receptor beta chain comes out of a study of blood T cell repertoires in COVID-19. As regards this clone: Its ends do not fully match the called genes, so a read error is possible.

Method: immunoSEQ multiplex PCR; TCRdb's copy keeps in-frame clones and lacks some. Here the sample spans 200,000 or so clones, around 90% being singletons. The CDR3 spans 15 residues. Germline loops: CDR1 MNHEY, CDR2 SVGAGI. The material sequenced was peripheral blood. The receptor's source is a man aged 55 to 70 with COVID-19, enrolled during active disease. The rearrangement joins TRBV6-5 to TRBJ2-7, with 12 nucleotides matching TRBD1. The CDR3 sequence is CASSNSGTGGIKQYF. The CDR3 DNA reads TGTGCCAGCAGTAACTCCGGGACAGGGGGCATCAAGCAGTACTTC.